The 19 T cell receptor beta chains given below trace back to one sample, sequenced in a study of blood T cells in healthy people across ages. Primed by a sample-barcoded 5' primer and a J-beta primer mix, a second PCR proceeded for about 7 to 11 cycles. MiXCR was run by TCRdb on the 5' RACE reads, yielding one entry per CDR3 protein. The sample lists over a million distinct CDR3 sequences, less than 50% seen once, with under 20% in the top ten. The specimen was blood. The receptor source for this set is a woman aged 55-69 years in good health.

This clonotype was seen more than once but under ten times. The chain carries TRBV19 and TRBJ1-2, with D unclear. CDR3 length: 12 residues. CDR1 is LNHDA and CDR2 is SQIVND in the germline V gene (reference sequence). V lost 7 bases and J 11 bases, leaving 17 bases between the germline ends. CDR3 sequence reads: CASNTGPTSYTF. Here the CDR3 DNA reads TGTGCCAGTAATACCGGACCGACCTCATACACCTTC.

This clonotype was recorded once. The chain carries TRBV15 and TRBJ2-1, with D perhaps matching TRBD1 or TRBD2 (5 bases each). Trimming left V 5 bases short and J 7 bases short, with 12 bases between. The CDR3 runs 13 residues. Germline CDR1 LNHNV, CDR2 YYDKDF (reference sequence). The CDR3 protein is CATSGARGNEQFF. In DNA form, the CDR3 reads TGTGCCACCAGCGGGGCGAGAGGGAATGAGCAGTTCTTC. Supplemented by reference TRBV15 and TRBJ2-1, the full variable domain reads DAMVIQNPRYQVTQFGKPVTLSCSQTLNHNVMYWYQQKSSQAPKLLFHYYDKDFNNEADTPDNFQSRRPNTSFCFLDIRSPGLGDTAMYLCATSGARGNEQFFGPGTRLTVL.

This clonotype was seen only a few times. The chain has TRBV20-1 and TRBJ2-7, with 9 bases fitting TRBD2. The CDR3 contains 15 residues. The germline V gene encodes CDR1 DFQATT and CDR2 SNEGSKA (reference sequence). The V gene end was trimmed by 2 bases and the J gene end by 7 bases; junction bases not matched to a gene: 12. The CDR3: CSARTEAGGYNEQYF. CDR3 bases: TGCAGTGCTAGAACTGAAGCGGGAGGTTATAATGAGCAGTACTTC.

This clonotype was counted at least ten times. The chain uses TRBV20-1 and TRBJ2-5; perhaps TRBD2 as D (5 bases). Trimming left V 6 bases short and J 4 bases short, with 21 bases between. The CDR3 length is 15 residues. Per the germline V gene, CDR1 is DFQATT and CDR2 is SNEGSKA (reference sequence). The CDR3 DNA follows: TGCAGTGCCCAACCGGCGGGCGCGGTAACAGAGACCCAGTACTTC. Amino acid sequence: CSAQPAGAVTETQYF.

This clonotype appeared a few times. This may be a read error, as it is one base from a much larger clone. The chain links TRBV29-1 to TRBJ2-3, with D possibly TRBD2 on 7 matching bases. Germline V gene lookup returns CDR1 SQVTM and CDR2 ANQGSEA. This CDR3 spans 14 amino acids. Trimming removed 7 bases from V and 2 bases from J, with 16 bases in between. Here the CDR3 DNA reads TGCAGCGCGCCTGTCGGGGGGCCCACAGATACGCAGTATTTT. As protein: CSAPVGGPTDTQYF.

This clonotype was seen a few times. This rearrangement joins TRBV6-5 to TRBJ2-7; maybe TRBD1 (6 bases). The CDR3 consists of 15 residues. Between the trimmed V and J ends, which lost 3 bases and 6 bases, there was a span of 18 bases. CDR1 and CDR2 (germline): MNHEY, SVGAGI. In nucleotides, the CDR3 is TGTGCCAGCAGTTATCAGGGGTTTGGGTCCGGCGAGCAGTACTTC. It translates to CASSYQGFGSGEQYF.

This clonotype was found a few times. This chain links TRBV6-5 with TRBJ2-5, with a possible D match to TRBD1 (5 bases). This CDR3 has 11 residues. The germline V gene has CDR1 MNHEY and CDR2 SVGAGI. Trimming took 2 bases from V and 9 from J, leaving 7 bases between them. This chain's CDR3 is CASSYGAAQYF. CDR3 nucleotides: TGTGCCAGCAGTTACGGGGCGGCCCAGTACTTC.

As DNA, the CDR3 is TGCGCCAGCAGTCAGAAGGACAGGGTGGGGCAAGAGACCCAGTACTTC. Translation: CASSQKDRVGQETQYF. This sequence joins TRBV23-1 and TRBJ2-5; 8 bases agree with TRBD1. TRBV23-1 is marked as an open reading frame, function uncertain. This CDR3 comprises 16 residues. Trimming cost V 3 bases and J 2 bases; bases outside gene matches: 8.

This chain uses TRBV29-1 with TRBJ2-7; TRBD1 aligns across 7 bases. Germline V gene data show CDR1 as SQVTM and CDR2 as ANQGSEA. The CDR3 extends over 11 amino acids. The J segment lost 6 bases and the V segment lost 6 bases, leaving 5 bases of the junction unmatched. The CDR3 here is CSVFGTAEQYF. CDR3 bases: TGCAGCGTATTTGGGACAGCCGAGCAGTACTTC.

The chain employs TRBV9 and TRBJ2-3; either TRBD1 or TRBD2 may supply D (5 bases each). The CDR3 length is 18 residues. Trimming cost V 7 bases and J 0 bases, with 24 bases left between them. Germline V gene sequence: CDR1 SGDLS, CDR2 YYNGEE. CDR3 protein: CASQGGPLSRTSTDTQYF. The CDR3 DNA reads as TGTGCCAGCCAGGGCGGGCCCCTGAGCCGGACAAGCACAGATACGCAGTATTTT.

The chain recombines TRBV10-3 with TRBJ2-1, with a possible D match to TRBD2 (5 bases). The last part of the DNA fits TRBJ2-7 better; the J call may be wrong. This CDR3 comprises 13 residues. CDR1 ENHRY and CDR2 SYGVKD come from the germline V gene. CDR3 sequence (DNA): TGTGCCATCAGTGAAACTAGAGTCAATGAGCAGTACTTC. Its translation is CAISETRVNEQYF.

The chain is built from TRBV25-1 and TRBJ1-1; D is perhaps TRBD1 (6 bases). V was cut by 5 bases and J by 11 bases, with 12 bases left in between. Germline V gene data show CDR1 as MGHDK and CDR2 as SYGVNS. There are 11 residues in the CDR3. The CDR3 nucleotides are TGTGCCAGCAGTTCGGGGGGGCATGCTTTCTTT. Encoded protein: CASSSGGHAFF.

This clonotype was picked up many times. The chain combines TRBV10-2 with TRBJ1-1, with D uncertain. This CDR3 contains 14 residues. Germline V gives CDR1 WSHSY, CDR2 SAAADI. Trimming removed 2 bases from V and 1 base from J, with 8 bases in between. DNA of the CDR3: TGCGCCAGCAGTGAGGAGCGGAGGAACACTGAAGCTTTCTTT. This sequence encodes CASSEERRNTEAFF.

The CDR3 sequence is CASSESYSYEQYF. In nucleotides, the CDR3 is TGCGCCAGCAGTGAGTCGTACAGCTACGAGCAGTACTTC. This chain uses TRBV10-2 with TRBJ2-7; no clear D. Germline V CDR1 and CDR2: WSHSY, SAAADI. V lost 0 bases, J lost 3 bases, and 6 bases lay in between. The CDR3 is 13 amino acids.

The rearrangement uses TRBV7-9 and TRBJ2-1; the match to TRBD2 covers 10 bases. This CDR3 has 16 residues. The ends lost 4 bases at V and 4 bases at J; junction bases unmatched: 7. The germline V gene encodes CDR1 SEHNR and CDR2 FQNEAQ (reference sequence). The CDR3 protein is CASSSASGRAYNEQFF. The CDR3 DNA reads as TGTGCCAGCAGCTCAGCGAGCGGGAGGGCTTACAATGAGCAGTTCTTC.

There are a few counts of this clonotype. The chain carries TRBV30 and TRBJ2-5; D is ambiguous. The end of the DNA aligns better with TRBJ2-7, so the J call may be wrong. Looked up from germline, CDR1 is GTSNPN and CDR2 is SVGIG (reference sequence). The CDR3 runs 15 residues. The CDR3 nucleotides read TGTGCCTGCCCTGTCCGTGGGGTCGGCAAACACGAGCAGTACTTC. This codes for CACPVRGVGKHEQYF.

The CDR3 spells CASSLGYREGADTQYF. CDR3 sequence (DNA): TGTGCCAGCAGTTTAGGCTACAGGGAGGGAGCAGATACGCAGTATTTT. V is TRBV27 and J is TRBJ2-3, with D tentatively TRBD2 (7 bases). This CDR3 has 16 amino acids. Trimming cost V 2 bases and J 4 bases, with 16 bases left between them. Per the germline V gene, CDR1 is MNHEY and CDR2 is SMNVEV (reference sequence).

This clonotype appeared a few times. The chain joins TRBV4-2 to TRBJ2-1, with D hard to call. Trimming removed 1 base at V and 6 bases at J, with 10 bases between. Germline loops: CDR1 LGHNA, CDR2 YNFKEQ. The CDR3 extends over 14 amino acids. The CDR3 protein is CASSQVSASNEQFF. CDR3 DNA sequence: TGTGCCAGCAGCCAAGTATCAGCGTCCAATGAGCAGTTCTTC.

This clonotype was counted between two and nine times. This sequence joins TRBV20-1 and TRBJ2-5, with 10 bases fitting TRBD2. V was clipped by 0 bases and J by 6 bases; unmatched bases: 7. The CDR3 is 15 residues long. Germline CDR1 reads DFQATT; CDR2 reads SNEGSKA (reference sequence). As DNA, the CDR3 is TGCAGTGCTAGAGATCAGGCTAGCGGGAGTAAGACCCAGTACTTC. Translation gives CSARDQASGSKTQYF.